What follows describes a single T cell receptor beta chain. This specimen belongs to a study of regulatory T cells in long-lasting Graves disease. Time point denoted: persistent/refractory GD, antithyroid drugs over 5 years with positive TRAb. Researchers made the TCR library from RNA that was extracted from PBMCs. Trimming at V came to 8 bases and at J to 0 bases, leaving 7 bases not matched to a gene. Germline V gene data show CDR1 as LNHDA and CDR2 as SQIVND (reference sequence). This CDR3 comprises 16 residues. Libraries of TCR beta came from iRepertoire HTBI primers plus Arm-PCR of CDR3 regions. One entry per CDR3 protein, called by TCRdb with MiXCR from the multiplex PCR reads. The table lists some 450,000 distinct CDR3 sequences, roughly a quarter of them singletons, with around 24% in the top ten.

The sample here was peripheral blood mononuclear cells (PBMCs), taken when the disease was refractory, from a patient treated with antithyroid drugs. The clonotype was recovered from a female donor with Graves disease. The chain links TRBV19 to TRBJ1-4, with 9 bases that match TRBD1. CDR3 nucleotide sequence: TGTGCCAGTGGCCGGGACAGGGCAACAACTAATGAAAAACTGTTTTTT. Its protein product is CASGRDRATTNEKLFF.